This TCR beta chain was recovered during a study of T cell responses to AZD1222 COVID-19 vaccine (dated by TCRdb to about 2021). Some background on the complete study: TCR sequencing covered over 230 trial participants: 200 to 210 given two doses of AZD1222 and approximately 25 given two doses of MenACWY control vaccine. Trial participants were enrolled into age subgroups of 18-55, 56-69 and 70-plus years, which contained roughly 150, 30 and 60 TCR-sequenced participants, respectively. Study-wide findings and limitations: Because no day 14 peak-response samples were available, the repertoires could be characterized only after the peak T cell response. Participants were mostly white British and included more females than males, and it was suggested by the authors that clonal diversity may have been underestimated. Nearly half of unique spike-specific TCRs reportedly recognized epitopes outside regions mutated in the B.1.351 and B.1.1.7 variants. In the small 56-69-year group, the increase in depth fell short of significance, most likely because of low power. Conclusions about previously exposed vaccinees were limited because only six AZD1222 recipients were SARS-CoV-2 seropositive at baseline. After two AZD1222 doses, both the breadth and the depth of spike-specific TCRs were significantly higher than at day 0 and than in MenACWY recipients. The whole spike protein was spanned by vaccine-associated CD4 TCRs, and dominant responses were seen in regions 160-218 and 743-854.

From its cysteine to its phenylalanine, the CDR3 spans 13 amino acids. The sequence is cut down to CDR3 DNA, 39 bases in frame from base 1. The junction shows trimming of 5 bases on V and 4 bases on J, plus 11 bases between the germline ends. CDR1 and CDR2 are drawn from the germline V gene: MNHEY, SVGAGI. The CDR3 regions of human TCRbeta chains were analyzed by immunosequencing. The original pipeline was this. TCRs in the repertoires were matched against a reference library of SARS-CoV-2-specific TCRs that had been generated with the MIRA antigen-specificity platform. Breadth meant the fraction of unique TCRs that were SARS-CoV-2-associated, whereas depth meant the fraction of total T cells that were SARS-CoV-2-associated. Each spike-specific TCR was assigned to its reactive spike region and to a CD4 or CD8 class using the MIRA data. Log10-transformed breadth and depth values were compared by one-way ANOVA with Sidak's multiple comparisons tests. Here the immuneACCESS table is served through TCRdb, limited to in-frame sequences with V and J called. Missing clones are a known gap in these copies; in checked studies unresolved V genes cover under half, and the rest lacks a known reason. That table supplies the V and J calls and clone size; D and trimming were determined from the DNA. The sample table holds some 180,000 clones, of which 94% were seen once. The ten largest clonotypes hold more than 1.5% of the sample.

This sample's time point label indicates: about 28 days (+/-7) after the second vaccine dose. AZD1222 recipients with second doses at about 4 weeks or about 12 weeks were pooled, because spike-specific TCR depth and breadth did not differ between schedules. Samples from vaccinated people were obtained from the UK trials COV001 and COV002, which included a single-blind randomized controlled phase 2/3 trial of AZD1222 (ChAdOx1 nCoV-19) in healthy adults. For TCRbeta chain sequencing, PBMC samples from trial participants were taken at day 0 and at day 28 after the second dose. A remark on this clone: No antigen is known for it. One base away there is no much larger clone; base qualities are not given.

The input for sequencing was peripheral blood, taken 28 days after the second AZD1222 dose. This TCR was sampled from an adult who received the AZD1222 COVID-19 vaccine. In this chain, TRBV6-5 is recombined with TRBJ1-2; the D gene cannot be resolved reliably. This receptor has the CDR3 CASSSLAGYGYTF. The bases read TGTGCCAGCAGTAGCCTGGCGGGCTATGGCTACACCTTC.